This T cell receptor beta chain comes out of a study of blood T cell repertoires in COVID-19. In the authors' workflow: Amplification of reference gene primers was used by the study to estimate nucleated cell counts. The method was immunoSEQ multiplex PCR; TCRdb's version includes in-frame clones alone and lacks a portion of them. The V and J calls and clone size are taken from that table; D and trimming were inferred from the DNA. The profile shows about 270,000 clones, more than 85% of them singletons. Those who participated ranged in age from roughly 18 to 90 years and resided in 24 US areas. Participant reports of clinical history set cohort assignment. Within 2 weeks of study entry, exposed participants had contacted a PCR-confirmed or clinician-diagnosed COVID-19 case. Sequences were obtained from PBMCs or T cells enriched from blood (not recorded which). This clonotype was sampled from a middle-aged man who had been exposed to COVID-19.

This CDR3 is CASSQTGAGEQYF. CDR3 sequence (DNA): TGCGCCAGCAGCCAGACAGGGGCTGGCGAGCAGTACTTC. This chain uses TRBV4-1 with TRBJ2-7; TRBD1 agrees at 8 bases. With V trimmed by 3 bases and J by 6 bases, 4 bases remained unmatched. Germline V gene sequence: CDR1 MGHRA, CDR2 YSYEKL. The CDR3 totals 13 residues.